Following are 10 T cell receptor beta chains from one sample sequenced in a study of cytomegalovirus exposure and HLA in healthy donors. Primers for the PCR totalled 60 Vbeta and 13 Jbeta. Profiling relied on immunoSEQ multiplex PCR, and the TCRdb table lists in-frame clones only, not all of them. The repertoire includes fewer than 130,000 clones, about 79% of them detected once, and roughly 2.5% sits in the top ten. Sequenced: PBMCs. These receptors all come from a man aged 45-65 years in good health and CMV-seropositive.

This clone was recorded a few times. The V call is TRBV11-2, the J call TRBJ1-2, with D hard to call. In germline, CDR1 is SGHAT, CDR2 FQNNGV. V gave up 1 base and J gave up 5 bases, with 11 bases separating them. This CDR3 contains 14 residues. This chain's CDR3 is CASSLGGVGYGYTF. The CDR3, as DNA: TGTGCCAGCAGCTTAGGGGGAGTGGGGTATGGCTACACCTTC.

This chain uses TRBV7-8 with TRBJ1-4, with 8 bases identical to TRBD1. Germline lookup yields CDR1 SGHVS and CDR2 FQNEAQ. Germline trimming cut 5 bases from V and 4 bases from J; bases unmatched to any gene: 12. CDR3 size: 17 residues. CDR3 in DNA: TGTGCCAGCAGCCGAAAGACAGGGGAACCTCTTAATGAAAAACTGTTTTTT. The encoded protein is CASSRKTGEPLNEKLFF.

This clone was counted between two and nine times. This rearrangement joins TRBV5-1 to TRBJ2-7, with D perhaps TRBD2 (6 bases). Germline V gives CDR1 SGHRS, CDR2 YFSETQ. The V gene lost 1 base and the J gene lost 7 bases, with 9 bases spanning the gap. There are 12 residues in the CDR3. Here the CDR3 DNA reads TGCGCCAGCAGCTTGTCGGCGGGGGAGCAGTACTTC. This gives the protein CASSLSAGEQYF.

The chain links TRBV25-1 to TRBJ1-5; no definite D call. The germline CDR1 and CDR2 sequences are MGHDK and SYGVNS. The CDR3 covers 14 residues. Trimming pared 2 bases from V and 3 bases from J, leaving 8 bases between. In nucleotides, the CDR3 is TGTGCCAGCAGTGAAGTGGAGTTCAATCAGCCCCAGCATTTT. It codes for CASSEVEFNQPQHF.

This chain joins TRBV2 and TRBJ1-2; 10 bases line up with TRBD1. The germline V gene encodes CDR1 SNHLY and CDR2 FYNNEI. This CDR3 has 16 amino acids. The trim removed 7 bases at V and 0 bases at J, leaving 8 bases unmatched. The CDR3 loop is CASTRDRGSSNYGYTF. The CDR3 nucleotides read TGTGCCAGCACCCGGGACAGGGGCTCCTCTAACTATGGCTACACCTTC.

This clone was seen a handful of times. V is TRBV9 and J is TRBJ2-2; unclear D gene. This CDR3 spans 17 amino acids. The germline V gene encodes CDR1 SGDLS and CDR2 YYNGEE. The germline V and J ends were trimmed by 4 bases and 4 bases, with 20 bases remaining between them. The CDR3 coding sequence is TGTGCCAGCAGCCCCGCAATCGGAGAGTCAGCCACCGGGGAGCTGTTTTTT. It specifies CASSPAIGESATGELFF.

The rearrangement uses TRBV19 and TRBJ2-1, with D possibly TRBD2 on 5 matching bases. Trimming left V 7 bases short and J 0 bases short, with 10 bases between. Germline V gives CDR1 LNHDA, CDR2 SQIVND (reference sequence). The CDR3 has 14 residues. The CDR3 sequence is CASNYGGSYNEQFF. CDR3 DNA: TGTGCCAGTAATTATGGAGGCTCCTACAATGAGCAGTTCTTC.

V usage is TRBV9 and J usage is TRBJ1-1; 7 bases map to TRBD1. The CDR3 sequence is 18 residues long. The junction had 12 bases not matched to a gene; V was cut back by 0 bases and J by 1 base. In germline, CDR1 is SGDLS, CDR2 YYNGEE. The CDR3 loop reads CASSVDYGQARGNTEAFF. CDR3 nucleotides: TGTGCCAGCAGCGTAGATTACGGACAGGCTAGGGGGAACACTGAAGCTTTCTTT.

The rearrangement links TRBV5-5 to TRBJ2-7; tentatively, D is TRBD1 (6 bases). Germline V gene lookup returns CDR1 SGHKS and CDR2 YYEKEE (reference sequence). The V and J ends lost 4 bases and 2 bases respectively, with 16 bases between them. This CDR3 comprises 15 residues. The chain's CDR3 is CASSRQGQRTYEQYF. CDR3 DNA: TGTGCCAGCAGCCGACAAGGACAGAGAACCTACGAGCAGTACTTC.

The chain uses TRBV6-1 and TRBJ2-7, with 9 nucleotides matching TRBD1. Unmatched junction bases numbered 4, after V lost 9 bases and J lost 1 base. Germline-derived CDR1 and CDR2 are MNHNS and SASEGT. There are 13 residues in the CDR3. The CDR3 DNA sequence: TGTGCCAGTAAAGGGACAGGGTCCTACGAGCAGTACTTC. Its protein is CASKGTGSYEQYF.